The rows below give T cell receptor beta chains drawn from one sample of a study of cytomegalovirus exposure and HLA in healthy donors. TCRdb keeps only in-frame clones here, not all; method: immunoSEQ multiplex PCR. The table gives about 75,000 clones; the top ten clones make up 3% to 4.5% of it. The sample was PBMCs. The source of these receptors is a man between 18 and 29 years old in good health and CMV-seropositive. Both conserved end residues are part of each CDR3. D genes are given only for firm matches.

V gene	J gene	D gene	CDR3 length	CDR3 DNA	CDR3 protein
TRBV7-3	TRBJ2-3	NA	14	TGTGCCAGCAGCTTGGCGGCCCACACAGATACGCAGTATTTT	CASSLAAHTDTQYF
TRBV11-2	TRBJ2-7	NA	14	TGTGCCAGCAGCTTAACGTCTAGACCCTACGAGCAGTACTTC	CASSLTSRPYEQYF
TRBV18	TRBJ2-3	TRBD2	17	TGTGCCAGCTCATCCCGGACTAGCGGGGCCACCACAGATACGCAGTATTTT	CASSSRTSGATTDTQYF
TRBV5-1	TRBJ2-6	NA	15	TGCGCCAGCAGCCTGACAGTCTCTGGGGCCAACGTCCTGACTTTC	CASSLTVSGANVLTF
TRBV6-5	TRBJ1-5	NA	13	TGTGCCAGCACTGGGCAGGTCAATCAGCCCCAGCATTTT	CASTGQVNQPQHF
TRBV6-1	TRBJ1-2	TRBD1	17	TGTGCCAGCAGTGGAAAACCCCAGGGGGCGGAAGACTATGGCTACACCTTC	CASSGKPQGAEDYGYTF
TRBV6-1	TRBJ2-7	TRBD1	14	TGTGCCAGCAGGTCGACAGGGAGCACCTACGAGCAGTACTTC	CASRSTGSTYEQYF
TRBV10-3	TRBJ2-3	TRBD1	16	TGTGCCATCAGCGACCAGGACAGGGGGGCGACAGATACGCAGTATTTT	CAISDQDRGATDTQYF
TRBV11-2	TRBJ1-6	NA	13	TGTGCCAGCAGCTTGGGCCGAATATCACCCCTCCACTTT	CASSLGRISPLHF
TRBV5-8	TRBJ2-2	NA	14	TGTGCCATTCCCCTGACAGAGAACACCGGGGAGCTGTTTTTT	CAIPLTENTGELFF
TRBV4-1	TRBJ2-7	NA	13	TGCGCCAGCAGCGGAAGCGTCTCCTACGAGCAGTACTTC	CASSGSVSYEQYF
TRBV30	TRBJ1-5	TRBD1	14	TGTGCCTGGGGGACAGGATTTAGCAATCAGCCCCAGCATTTT	CAWGTGFSNQPQHF
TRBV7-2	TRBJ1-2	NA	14	TGTGCCAGCAGCTTACGGGTAGACGACTATGGCTACACCTTC	CASSLRVDDYGYTF
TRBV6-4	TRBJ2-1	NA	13	TGTGCCAGCAGCCCGGACTATAACAATGAGCAGTTCTTC	CASSPDYNNEQFF
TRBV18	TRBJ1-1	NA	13	TGTGCCAGCTCAACCAGGGATTGGACTGAAGCTTTCTTT	CASSTRDWTEAFF
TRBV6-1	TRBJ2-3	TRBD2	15	TGTGCCAGCAGTGTTCCCGGGGGGGACACAGATACGCAGTATTTT	CASSVPGGDTDTQYF
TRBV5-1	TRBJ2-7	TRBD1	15	TGCGCCAGCAGCTTTGGACAGGACGGATCCTACGAGCAGTACTTC	CASSFGQDGSYEQYF
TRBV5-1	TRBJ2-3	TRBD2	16	TGCGCCAGCAGCTTGAAGACTAGCGGGAGAACAGATACGCAGTATTTT	CASSLKTSGRTDTQYF
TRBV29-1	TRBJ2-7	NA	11	TGCAGCGTTGAGGTCAATTACGAGCAGTACTTC	CSVEVNYEQYF
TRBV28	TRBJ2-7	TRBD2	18	TGTGCCAGCAGTTCCCCCGGGACTAGCGGGAGGAGGGACTACGAGCAGTACTTC	CASSSPGTSGRRDYEQYF
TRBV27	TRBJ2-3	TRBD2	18	TGTGCCAGCAGTTTAGGAGCGGGAGGTCTCAGCGGCACAGATACGCAGTATTTT	CASSLGAGGLSGTDTQYF
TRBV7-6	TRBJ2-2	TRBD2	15	TGTGCCAGCAGCTTAGTTCTAGCGGGAGCTGGGGAGCTGTTTTTT	CASSLVLAGAGELFF
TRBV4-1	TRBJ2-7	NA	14	TGCGCCAGCGCCAGCGGACCCACTTCCTACGAGCAGTACTTC	CASASGPTSYEQYF
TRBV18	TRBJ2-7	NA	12	TGTGCCAGCTCACCGTCCGTCTACGAGCAGTACTTC	CASSPSVYEQYF
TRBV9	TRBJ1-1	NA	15	TGTGCCAGCAGCGTGGCAGGGGTGTCCCACACTGAAGCTTTCTTT	CASSVAGVSHTEAFF
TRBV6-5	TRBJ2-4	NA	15	TGTGCCAGCAGTTACCGTCGGGGAGCCAAAAACATTCAGTACTTC	CASSYRRGAKNIQYF
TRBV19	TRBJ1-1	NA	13	TGTGCCAGTAGTGAGAGAGAGAACACTGAAGCTTTCTTT	CASSERENTEAFF
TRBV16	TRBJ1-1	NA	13	TGTGCCAGCAACCCAGACACGAACACTGAAGCTTTCTTT	CASNPDTNTEAFF
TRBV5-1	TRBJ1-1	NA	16	TGCGCCAGCAGGAGTGAGTCAGGGAAGGGGAACACTGAAGCTTTCTTT	CASRSESGKGNTEAFF